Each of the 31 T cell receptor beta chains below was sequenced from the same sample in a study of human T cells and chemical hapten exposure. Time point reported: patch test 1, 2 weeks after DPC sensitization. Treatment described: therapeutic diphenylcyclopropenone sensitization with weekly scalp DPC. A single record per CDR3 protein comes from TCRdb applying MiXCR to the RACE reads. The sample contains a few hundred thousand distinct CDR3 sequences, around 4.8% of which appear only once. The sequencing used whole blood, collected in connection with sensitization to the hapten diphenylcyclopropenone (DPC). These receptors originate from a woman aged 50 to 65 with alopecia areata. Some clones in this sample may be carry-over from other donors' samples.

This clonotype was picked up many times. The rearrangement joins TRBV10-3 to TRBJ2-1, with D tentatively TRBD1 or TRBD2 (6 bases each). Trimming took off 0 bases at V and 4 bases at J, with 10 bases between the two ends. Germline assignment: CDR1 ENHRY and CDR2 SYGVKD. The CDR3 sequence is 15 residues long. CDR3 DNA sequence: TGTGCCATCAGTGAGTCGCCGGGGGCTTACAATGAGCAGTTCTTC. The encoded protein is CAISESPGAYNEQFF.

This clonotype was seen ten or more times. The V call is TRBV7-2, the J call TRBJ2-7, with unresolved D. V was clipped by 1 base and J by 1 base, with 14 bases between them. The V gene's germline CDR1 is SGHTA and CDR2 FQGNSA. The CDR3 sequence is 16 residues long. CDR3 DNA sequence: TGTGCCAGCAGCTTAGAAGGTCTCCTCCTTTCCTACGAGCAGTACTTC. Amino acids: CASSLEGLLLSYEQYF.

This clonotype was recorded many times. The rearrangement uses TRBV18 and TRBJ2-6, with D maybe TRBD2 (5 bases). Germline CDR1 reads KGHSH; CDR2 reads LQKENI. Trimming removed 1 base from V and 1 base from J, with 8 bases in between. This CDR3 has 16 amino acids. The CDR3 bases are TGTGCCAGCTCACCACAGGGAGCATCTGGGGCCAACGTCCTGACTTTC. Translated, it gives CASSPQGASGANVLTF.

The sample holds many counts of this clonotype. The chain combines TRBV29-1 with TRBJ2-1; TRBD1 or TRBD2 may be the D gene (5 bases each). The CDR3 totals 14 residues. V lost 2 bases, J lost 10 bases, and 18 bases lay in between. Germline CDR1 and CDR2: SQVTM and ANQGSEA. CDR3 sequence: CSVEKGYGTGEQFF. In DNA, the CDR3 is TGCAGCGTTGAAAAAGGGTACGGGACGGGCGAGCAGTTCTTC.

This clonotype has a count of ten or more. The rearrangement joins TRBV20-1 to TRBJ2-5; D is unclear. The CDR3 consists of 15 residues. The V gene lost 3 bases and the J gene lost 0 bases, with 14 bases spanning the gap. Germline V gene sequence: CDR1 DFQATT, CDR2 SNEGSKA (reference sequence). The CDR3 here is CSASSPDGYQETQYF. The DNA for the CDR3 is TGCAGTGCTAGTTCACCCGACGGGTACCAAGAGACCCAGTACTTC.

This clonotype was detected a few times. In nucleotides, the CDR3 is TGTGCCTGGAGTGTACAGGCAGAATTCTCAGATACGCAGTATTTT. It codes for CAWSVQAEFSDTQYF. V and J are TRBV30 and TRBJ2-3; weak D call: TRBD1 (5 bases). The CDR3 totals 15 residues. V lost 0 bases, J lost 4 bases, and 14 bases lay in between. The germline V gene encodes CDR1 GTSNPN and CDR2 SVGIG (reference sequence).

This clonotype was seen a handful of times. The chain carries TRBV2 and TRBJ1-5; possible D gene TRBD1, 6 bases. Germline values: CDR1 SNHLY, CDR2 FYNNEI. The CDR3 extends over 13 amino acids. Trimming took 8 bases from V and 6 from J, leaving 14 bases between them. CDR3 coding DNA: TGTGCCAGCCTAGGGGGTTATGCTCAGCCCCAGCATTTT. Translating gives CASLGGYAQPQHF.

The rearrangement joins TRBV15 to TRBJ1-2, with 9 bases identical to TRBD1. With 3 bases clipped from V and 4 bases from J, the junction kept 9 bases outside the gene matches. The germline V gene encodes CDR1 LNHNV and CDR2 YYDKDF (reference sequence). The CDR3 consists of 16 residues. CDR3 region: CATSRQTGGTTYGYTF. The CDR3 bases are TGTGCCACCAGCAGGCAGACAGGGGGAACCACCTATGGCTACACCTTC.

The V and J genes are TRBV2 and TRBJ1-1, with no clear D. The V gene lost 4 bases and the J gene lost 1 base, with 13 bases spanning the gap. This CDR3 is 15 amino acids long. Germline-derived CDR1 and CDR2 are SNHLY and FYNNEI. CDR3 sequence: CASSVPEAPNTEAFF. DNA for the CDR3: TGTGCCAGCAGTGTACCTGAAGCTCCGAACACTGAAGCTTTCTTT. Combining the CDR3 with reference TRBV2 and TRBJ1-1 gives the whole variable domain EPEVTQTPSHQVTQMGQEVILRCVPISNHLYFYWYRQILGQKVEFLVSFYNNEISEKSEIFDDQFSVERPDGSNFTLKIRSTKLEDSAMYFCASSVPEAPNTEAFFGQGTRLTVV.

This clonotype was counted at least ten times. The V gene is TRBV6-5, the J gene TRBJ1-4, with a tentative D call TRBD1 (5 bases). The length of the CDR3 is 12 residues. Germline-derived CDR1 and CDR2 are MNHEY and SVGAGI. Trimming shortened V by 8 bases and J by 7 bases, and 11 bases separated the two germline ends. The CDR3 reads CASGAGGEKLFF. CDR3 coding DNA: TGTGCCAGCGGGGCAGGTGGTGAAAAACTGTTTTTT.

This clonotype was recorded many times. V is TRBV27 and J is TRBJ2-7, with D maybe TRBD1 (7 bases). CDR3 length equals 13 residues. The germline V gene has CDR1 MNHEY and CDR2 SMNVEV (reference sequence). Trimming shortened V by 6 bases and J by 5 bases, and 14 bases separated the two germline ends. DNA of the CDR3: TGTGCCAGCAGACGACAGGGAGGCCACGAGCAGTACTTC. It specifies CASRRQGGHEQYF.

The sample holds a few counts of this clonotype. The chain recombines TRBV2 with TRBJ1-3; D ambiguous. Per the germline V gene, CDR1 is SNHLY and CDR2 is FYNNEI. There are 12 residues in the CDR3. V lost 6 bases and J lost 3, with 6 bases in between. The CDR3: CASRTLGNTIYF. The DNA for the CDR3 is TGTGCCAGCAGGACCCTTGGAAACACCATATATTTT.

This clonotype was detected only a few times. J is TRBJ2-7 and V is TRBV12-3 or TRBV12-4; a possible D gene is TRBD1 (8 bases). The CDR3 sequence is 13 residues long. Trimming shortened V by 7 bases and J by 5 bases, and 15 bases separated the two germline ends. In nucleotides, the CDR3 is TGTGCCAGCACCTACAGGGGGGGCGACGAGCAGTACTTC. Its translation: CASTYRGGDEQYF.

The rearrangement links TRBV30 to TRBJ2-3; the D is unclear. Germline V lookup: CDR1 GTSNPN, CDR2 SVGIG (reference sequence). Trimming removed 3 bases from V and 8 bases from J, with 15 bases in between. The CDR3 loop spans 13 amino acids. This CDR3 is CAWRGKELGTQYF. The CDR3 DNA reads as TGTGCCTGGAGGGGGAAGGAGTTGGGTACGCAGTATTTT.

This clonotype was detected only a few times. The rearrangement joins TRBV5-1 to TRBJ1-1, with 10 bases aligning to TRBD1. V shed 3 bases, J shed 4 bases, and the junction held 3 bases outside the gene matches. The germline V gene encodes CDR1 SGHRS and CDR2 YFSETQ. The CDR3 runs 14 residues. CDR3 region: CASSSGQGVTEAFF. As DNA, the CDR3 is TGCGCCAGCAGCTCCGGACAGGGGGTCACTGAAGCTTTCTTT. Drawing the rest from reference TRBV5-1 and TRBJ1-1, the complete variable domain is KAGVTQTPRYLIKTRGQQVTLSCSPISGHRSVSWYQQTPGQGLQFLFEYFSETQRNKGNFPGRFSGRQFSNSRSEMNVSTLELGDSALYLCASSSGQGVTEAFFGQGTRLTVV.

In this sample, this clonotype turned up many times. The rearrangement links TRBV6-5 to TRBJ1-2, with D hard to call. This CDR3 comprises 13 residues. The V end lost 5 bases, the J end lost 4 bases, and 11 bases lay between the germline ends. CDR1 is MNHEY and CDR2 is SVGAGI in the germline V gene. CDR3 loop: CASSPGLSYGYTF. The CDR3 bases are TGTGCCAGCAGTCCTGGGCTTAGCTATGGCTACACCTTC.

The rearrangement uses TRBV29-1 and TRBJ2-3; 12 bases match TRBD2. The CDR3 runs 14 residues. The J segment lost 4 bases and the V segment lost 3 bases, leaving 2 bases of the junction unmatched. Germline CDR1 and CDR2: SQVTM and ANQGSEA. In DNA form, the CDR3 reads TGCAGCGTTGAGGCTAGCGGGGGGGCAGATACGCAGTATTTT. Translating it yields CSVEASGGADTQYF.

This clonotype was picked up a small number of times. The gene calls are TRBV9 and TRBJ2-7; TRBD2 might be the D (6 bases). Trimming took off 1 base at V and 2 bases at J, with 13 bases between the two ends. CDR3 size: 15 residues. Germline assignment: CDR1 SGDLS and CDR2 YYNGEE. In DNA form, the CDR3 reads TGTGCCAGCAGCGTATCGGCGGGGCAGGCCTACGAGCAGTACTTC. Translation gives CASSVSAGQAYEQYF.

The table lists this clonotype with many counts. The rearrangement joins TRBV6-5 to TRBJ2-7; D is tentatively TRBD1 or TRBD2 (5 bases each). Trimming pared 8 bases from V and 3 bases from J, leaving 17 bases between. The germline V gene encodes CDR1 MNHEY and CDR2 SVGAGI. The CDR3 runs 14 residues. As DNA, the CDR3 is TGTGCCAGCTCCCACCGGGACCAGTTCTACGAGCAGTACTTC. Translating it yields CASSHRDQFYEQYF.

The CDR3 region is CASSPKDSPLHF. In nucleotides, the CDR3 is TGTGCCAGCAGCCCCAAGGATTCACCCCTCCACTTT. The V call is TRBV5-4, the J call TRBJ1-6, with D unclear. The CDR3 runs 12 residues. The V end was cut by 4 bases, the J end by 8 bases, with 7 bases between. Germline values: CDR1 SGHNT, CDR2 YYREEE (reference sequence).

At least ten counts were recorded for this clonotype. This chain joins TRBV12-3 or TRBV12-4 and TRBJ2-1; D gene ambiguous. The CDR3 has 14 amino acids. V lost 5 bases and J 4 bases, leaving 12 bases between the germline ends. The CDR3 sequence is CASSPSRSYNEQFF. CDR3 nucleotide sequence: TGTGCCAGCAGTCCCTCCCGGTCTTACAATGAGCAGTTCTTC.

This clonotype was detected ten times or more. The CDR3: CSASARGGHFQETQYF. The CDR3 nucleotides are TGCAGTGCTAGCGCCCGAGGGGGCCACTTCCAAGAGACCCAGTACTTC. The chain carries TRBV20-1 and TRBJ2-5; 7 bases line up with TRBD1. Germline CDR1 is DFQATT and CDR2 is SNEGSKA (reference sequence). V shed 3 bases and J 1 base; nucleotides not matched to a gene: 11. The length of the CDR3 is 16 residues.

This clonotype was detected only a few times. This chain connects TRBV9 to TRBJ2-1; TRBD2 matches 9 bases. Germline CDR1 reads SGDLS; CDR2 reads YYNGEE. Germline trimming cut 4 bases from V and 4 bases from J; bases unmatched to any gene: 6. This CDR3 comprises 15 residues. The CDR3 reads CASSTSGLAYNEQFF. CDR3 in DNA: TGTGCCAGCAGCACTTCTGGACTAGCGTACAATGAGCAGTTCTTC.

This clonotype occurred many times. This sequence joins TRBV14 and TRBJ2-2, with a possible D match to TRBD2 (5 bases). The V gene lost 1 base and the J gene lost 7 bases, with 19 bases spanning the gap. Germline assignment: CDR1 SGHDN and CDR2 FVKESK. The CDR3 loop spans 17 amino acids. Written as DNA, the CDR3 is TGTGCCAGCAGCCAAGTTGCGGGCCCCGTTTACGGCGGGGAGCTGTTTTTT. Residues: CASSQVAGPVYGGELFF. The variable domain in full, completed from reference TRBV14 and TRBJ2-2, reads EAGVTQFPSHSVIEKGQTVTLRCDPISGHDNLYWYRRVMGKEIKFLLHFVKESKQDESGMPNNRFLAERTGGTYSTLKVQPAELEDSGVYFCASSQVAGPVYGGELFFGEGSRLTVL.

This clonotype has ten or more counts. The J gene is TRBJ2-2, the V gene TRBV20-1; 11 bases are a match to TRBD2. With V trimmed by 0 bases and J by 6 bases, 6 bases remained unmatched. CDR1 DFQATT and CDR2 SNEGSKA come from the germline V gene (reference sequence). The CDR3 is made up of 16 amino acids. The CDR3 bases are TGCAGTGCTAGAGAAACGACTAGCGGGGATTCCGGGGAGCTGTTTTTT. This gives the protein CSARETTSGDSGELFF.

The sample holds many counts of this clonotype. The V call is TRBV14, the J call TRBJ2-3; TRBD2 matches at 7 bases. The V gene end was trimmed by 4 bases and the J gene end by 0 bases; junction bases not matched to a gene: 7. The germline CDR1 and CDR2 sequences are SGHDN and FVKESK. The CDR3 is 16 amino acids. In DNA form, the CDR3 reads TGTGCCAGCAGCCGGCTAGCGGAGCGAAGCACAGATACGCAGTATTTT. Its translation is CASSRLAERSTDTQYF.

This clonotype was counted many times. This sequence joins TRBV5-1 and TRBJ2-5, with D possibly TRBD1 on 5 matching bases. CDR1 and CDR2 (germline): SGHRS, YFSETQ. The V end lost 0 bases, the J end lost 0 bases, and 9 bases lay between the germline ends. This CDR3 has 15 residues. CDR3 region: CASSLESGYQETQYF. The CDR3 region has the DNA TGCGCCAGCAGCTTGGAGTCAGGGTACCAAGAGACCCAGTACTTC.

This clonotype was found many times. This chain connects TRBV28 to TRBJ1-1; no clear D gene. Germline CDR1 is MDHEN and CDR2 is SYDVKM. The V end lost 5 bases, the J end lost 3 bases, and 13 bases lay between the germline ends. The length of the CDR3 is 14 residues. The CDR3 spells CASSPRTSYTEAFF. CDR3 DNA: TGTGCCAGCAGTCCTCGGACGAGCTACACTGAAGCTTTCTTT.

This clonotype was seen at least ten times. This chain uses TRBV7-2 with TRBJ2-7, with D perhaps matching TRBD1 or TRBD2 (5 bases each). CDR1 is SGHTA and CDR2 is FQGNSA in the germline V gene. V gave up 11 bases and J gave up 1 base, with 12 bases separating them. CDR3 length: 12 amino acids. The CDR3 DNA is TGTGCCTCCGGGACCCAGTCCTACGAGCAGTACTTC. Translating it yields CASGTQSYEQYF.

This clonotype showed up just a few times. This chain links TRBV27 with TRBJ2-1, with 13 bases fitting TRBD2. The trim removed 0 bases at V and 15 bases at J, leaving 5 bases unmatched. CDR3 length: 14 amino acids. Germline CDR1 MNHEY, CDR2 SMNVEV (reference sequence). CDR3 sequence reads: CASSLSLAGGPWFF. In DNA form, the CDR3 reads TGTGCCAGCAGTTTATCACTAGCGGGAGGGCCGTGGTTCTTC.

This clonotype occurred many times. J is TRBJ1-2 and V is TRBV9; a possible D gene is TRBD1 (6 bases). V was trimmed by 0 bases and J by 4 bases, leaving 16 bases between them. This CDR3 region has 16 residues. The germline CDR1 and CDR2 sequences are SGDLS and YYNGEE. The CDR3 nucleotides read TGTGCCAGCAGCGTAGACGATGCGGGGGCCATCTATGGCTACACCTTC. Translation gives CASSVDDAGAIYGYTF.